This TCR beta chain appears in the sequencing data of a study of metastatic and nonmetastatic thyroid tumors. Study summary: Comparative analysis of repertoires was undertaken across blood and tumor or nodule tissue obtained from malignant and benign thyroid patients.

All patients were treatment-naive before thyroid surgery. This clone has at least ten counts. TCRdb reprocessed the PCR reads via MiXCR. The data show approximately 74,000 clones, approximately 15% seen once. V lost 7 bases and J lost 3, with 10 bases in between. Germline-derived CDR1 and CDR2 are SQVTM and ANQGSEA. CDR3 length equals 12 residues. Sequenced sample: blood. The receptor was derived from a male donor with papillary thyroid cancer or a benign thyroid nodule (not recorded which). Some clones in this sample may be carry-over from other donors' samples. The chain employs TRBV29-1 and TRBJ2-1; either TRBD1 or TRBD2 may supply D (5 bases each). The CDR3 spells CSARDVYNEQFF. The DNA of the CDR3 is TGCAGCGCCCGGGACGTCTACAATGAGCAGTTCTTC.